The rows below give T cell receptor beta chains drawn from one sample of a study of human T cells and chemical hapten exposure. From the RACE reads, TCRdb called clonotypes with MiXCR, one entry per CDR3 protein. The sample records around 300,000 distinct CDR3 sequences, 5% to 6.5% being singletons. The sample in question was whole blood, obtained in connection with sensitization to the hapten diphenylcyclopropenone (DPC). The receptors derive from a woman aged 18 to 35 with alopecia areata. Some clones in this sample may be carry-over from other donors' samples. The CDR3 runs from the conserved cysteine through the conserved F or W. Fields, in order: CDR3 length, J gene, clone size, V gene, D gene, CDR3 protein, CDR3 DNA. D genes are given only for firm matches. The listing skips clone size in some rows; elsewhere it reads once, few, many or a size class.

13 | TRBJ2-5 | many | TRBV5-5 | - | CASSSGDQETQYF | TGTGCCAGCAGCTCCGGGGATCAAGAGACCCAGTACTTC
13 | TRBJ1-1 | many | TRBV29-1 | - | CSVGGTKNTEAFF | TGCAGCGTTGGAGGGACAAAGAACACTGAAGCTTTCTTT
14 | TRBJ1-2 | few | TRBV11-2 | - | CASSHLRRLYGYTF | TGTGCCAGCAGCCACTTACGACGGTTATATGGCTACACCTTC
16 | TRBJ2-3 | few | TRBV12-5 | - | CASSLNRGISTDTQYF | TGTGCTAGTTCTCTGAATCGGGGGATTAGCACAGATACGCAGTATTTT
13 | TRBJ1-1 | few | TRBV7-9 | - | CASSSKLPTEAFF | TGTGCCAGCAGCTCGAAGCTCCCAACTGAAGCTTTCTTT
15 | TRBJ1-4 | few | TRBV5-1 | TRBD1 | CASSGSGQGDEKLFF | TGCGCCAGCAGCGGTTCGGGACAGGGGGATGAAAAACTGTTTTTT
16 | TRBJ2-3 | many | TRBV27 | TRBD2 | CASSLSLAGGQDTQYF | TGTGCCAGCAGTTTATCACTAGCGGGGGGGCAAGATACGCAGTATTTT
13 | TRBJ2-3 | - | TRBV10-3 | TRBD1 | CAISGRDRDTQYF | TGTGCCATCAGTGGCCGGGACAGGGATACGCAGTATTTT
15 | TRBJ1-2 | - | TRBV2 | - | CASSEVREPNYGYTF | TGTGCCAGCAGTGAAGTTAGGGAACCTAACTATGGCTACACCTTC
16 | TRBJ1-5 | few | TRBV5-1 | - | CASSLGSGDLFRPQHF | TGCGCCAGCAGCTTGGGTTCAGGGGACCTATTTCGACCCCAGCATTTT
13 | TRBJ1-6 | few | TRBV12-3/TRBV12-4 | - | CASRFGAFQALHF | TGTGCCAGCAGGTTCGGGGCTTTTCAGGCCCTCCACTTT
14 | TRBJ2-7 | many | TRBV12-3/TRBV12-4 | - | CASRAGTSQAEQYF | TGTGCCAGCAGGGCGGGGACCTCGCAGGCGGAGCAGTACTTC
13 | TRBJ1-2 | many | TRBV2 | - | CASSEDRVYGYTF | TGTGCCAGCAGTGAGGATAGGGTCTATGGCTACACCTTC
16 | TRBJ1-2 | - | TRBV6-5 | - | CASKREGRWASISYTF | TGTGCCAGCAAAAGGGAAGGACGGTGGGCTTCGATTAGCTACACCTTC
13 | TRBJ2-2 | many | TRBV7-3 | - | CASSLTPAGELFF | TGTGCCAGCAGCTTGACGCCGGCCGGGGAGCTGTTTTTT
13 | TRBJ1-5 | few | TRBV7-8 | - | CASSRVVDQPQHF | TGTGCCAGCAGCCGCGTGGTGGATCAGCCCCAGCATTTT
14 | TRBJ1-4 | many | TRBV5-1 | - | CASSSTGYDEKLFF | TGCGCCAGCAGCTCAACAGGGTATGATGAAAAACTGTTTTTT
15 | TRBJ1-4 | - | TRBV6-5 | - | CGSSYSRLFNEKLFF | TGTGGCAGCAGTTACTCGAGGCTCTTTAATGAAAAACTGTTTTTT
14 | TRBJ1-1 | many | TRBV27 | - | CASSLSGPNTEAFF | TGTGCCAGCAGTTTATCGGGACCCAACACTGAAGCTTTCTTT
12 | TRBJ2-7 | few | TRBV12-3/TRBV12-4 | TRBD1 | CASTPGGKEQYF | TGTGCCAGCACCCCAGGGGGCAAGGAGCAGTACTTC
12 | TRBJ2-1 | many | TRBV7-9 | - | CASSLDSNEQFF | TGTGCCAGCAGTCTCGACAGCAATGAGCAGTTCTTC
17 | TRBJ1-3 | few | TRBV25-1 | TRBD1 | CASSLPTGVSAGNTIYF | TGTGCCAGCAGTTTACCAACAGGGGTTTCCGCTGGAAACACCATATATTTT
14 | TRBJ1-5 | few | TRBV12-3/TRBV12-4 | TRBD1 | CASSPGQGSQPQHF | TGTGCCAGCAGTCCGGGACAGGGGTCCCAGCCCCAGCATTTT
15 | TRBJ1-6 | few | TRBV6-5 | - | CASTPGFGNNSPLHF | TGTGCCAGCACCCCGGGTTTCGGGAATAATTCACCCCTCCACTTT
13 | TRBJ1-2 | few | TRBV7-9 | - | CASSFRERYGYTF | TGTGCCAGCAGCTTCAGGGAACGCTATGGCTACACCTTC
14 | TRBJ2-2 | many | TRBV5-1 | TRBD1 | CASSRGQGNGELFF | TGCGCCAGCAGCAGAGGACAGGGCAACGGGGAGCTGTTTTTT
10 | TRBJ2-1 | few | TRBV27 | - | CASSFYEQFF | TGTGCCAGCAGTTTTTATGAGCAGTTCTTC
15 | TRBJ2-7 | few | TRBV6-2/TRBV6-3 | - | CASSSAPRRVYEQYF | TGTGCCAGCAGTTCCGCGCCAAGGAGGGTGTACGAGCAGTACTTC
14 | TRBJ2-2 | many | TRBV12-3/TRBV12-4 | TRBD2 | CASLSRGDTGELFF | TGTGCCAGTCTTTCCCGGGGGGACACCGGGGAGCTGTTTTTT
16 | TRBJ2-2 | many | TRBV5-1 | TRBD1 | CASSLAGTGSAGELFF | TGCGCCAGCAGCTTGGCCGGGACAGGGAGCGCCGGGGAGCTGTTTTTT
14 | TRBJ1-1 | many | TRBV20-1 | - | CSASVGNSNTEAFF | TGCAGTGCTAGCGTAGGAAATTCGAACACTGAAGCTTTCTTT
15 | TRBJ1-5 | many | TRBV6-5 | - | CASRQGGESNQPQHF | TGTGCCAGCAGACAAGGAGGGGAGAGCAATCAGCCCCAGCATTTT
13 | TRBJ2-7 | few | TRBV20-1 | - | CSARGLDAYEQYF | TGCAGTGCTAGAGGTTTAGACGCCTACGAGCAGTACTTC
13 | TRBJ2-7 | few | TRBV4-1 | - | CASRQGFAYEQYF | TGCGCCAGCAGACAGGGTTTCGCCTACGAGCAGTACTTC
13 | TRBJ2-3 | - | TRBV6-5 | - | CASSDTSTDTQYF | TGTGCCAGCAGTGATACTAGCACAGATACGCAGTATTTT
12 | TRBJ2-3 | - | TRBV11-1 | - | CASSMLGDTQYF | TGTGCCAGCAGCATGCTAGGAGATACGCAGTATTTT
14 | TRBJ1-1 | many | TRBV10-3 | - | CAIRPPGENTEAFF | TGTGCCATCAGGCCCCCGGGGGAGAACACTGAAGCTTTCTTT
15 | TRBJ2-5 | - | TRBV7-2 | TRBD1 | CASSLSGQGAKTQYF | TGTGCCAGCAGCTTATCCGGACAGGGGGCGAAGACCCAGTACTTC
17 | TRBJ2-4 | many | TRBV7-3 | - | CASSFERRGLGGNIQYF | TGTGCCAGCAGCTTCGAACGTAGGGGGCTGGGAGGAAACATTCAGTACTTC
17 | TRBJ2-3 | many | TRBV4-1 | TRBD1 | CASSQAVQGVSTDTQYF | TGCGCCAGCAGCCAAGCTGTGCAGGGGGTGTCCACAGATACGCAGTATTTT
11 | TRBJ1-2 | - | TRBV7-2 | TRBD1 | CAGRGQDGYTF | TGTGCCGGAAGGGGGCAGGACGGCTACACCTTC
13 | TRBJ1-1 | many | TRBV6-6 | - | CASMGFWNTEAFF | TGTGCCAGCATGGGGTTTTGGAACACTGAAGCTTTCTTT
15 | TRBJ2-3 | - | TRBV20-1 | TRBD1 | CSARQGAGMVDTQYF | TGCAGTGCCCGGCAGGGGGCAGGGATGGTAGATACGCAGTATTTT
16 | TRBJ2-3 | - | TRBV6-5 | TRBD2 | CASSPNSGGKVNTQYF | TGTGCCAGCAGTCCTAACAGCGGGGGGAAGGTTAATACGCAGTATTTT
12 | TRBJ1-6 | many | TRBV6-2/TRBV6-3 | - | CASSYQHSPLHF | TGTGCCAGCAGTTACCAGCATTCACCCCTCCACTTT
15 | TRBJ1-2 | few | TRBV3-1 | - | CASSQGQMNGYGYTF | TGTGCCAGCAGCCAAGGACAAATGAATGGCTATGGCTACACCTTC
16 | TRBJ1-6 | - | TRBV4-2 | - | CASSQDRLPYNSPLHF | TGTGCCAGCAGCCAAGATAGGCTCCCCTATAATTCACCCCTCCACTTT
13 | TRBJ1-2 | - | TRBV12-3/TRBV12-4 | - | CASSFGRIYGYTF | TGTGCCAGCAGTTTCGGCAGGATCTATGGCTACACCTTC